What follows is one TCR beta chain and its context. Its specificity is unknown. Trimming took 4 bases from V and 5 from J; bases not matched to a gene: 6. CDR3 size: 15 residues. Germline CDR1 SGHTA, CDR2 FQGTGA. These data come from a study of T cell responses to AZD1222 COVID-19 vaccine. Findings of the study overall: Spike-wide coverage was observed for vaccine-associated CD4 TCRs, with dominant responses at 160-218 and 743-854. Close to half of spike-specific TCRs reportedly recognize unmutated variant regions. Two AZD1222 administrations were followed by greater Spike-specific TCR breadth and depth. Most donors were white British, females outnumbered males, and clonal diversity was possibly underestimated.

TCRdb keeps only in-frame clones here, not all; method: immunoSEQ multiplex PCR. The profile shows approximately 100,000 clones, approximately 86% of them singletons. The receptor comes from an adult in good health. The source material was peripheral blood, sampled on day 0 of MenACWY control vaccination. The V call is TRBV7-3, the J call TRBJ2-1; 9 bases agree with TRBD2. The DNA for the CDR3 is TGTGCCAGCAGCTCTCTAGCGGGGTGGGACAATGAGCAGTTCTTC. Translating it yields CASSSLAGWDNEQFF.